This TCR beta chain was found in a study of PD-1 blockade in classical Hodgkin lymphoma. Study conclusions and caveats: Complete responders' diversity at baseline resembled that of newly diagnosed patients. Baseline TCR diversity was reportedly lower in newly diagnosed patients than in healthy donors. It was reported as lower still in relapsed/refractory patients.

Libraries were prepared by immunoSEQ multiplex PCR; TCRdb keeps only in-frame clonotypes and omits some of them. The sample records tens of thousands of clones, approximately 73% being singletons. Autologous stem cell transplantation was followed by relapse in every patient, and brentuximab vedotin exposure varied. Each best response was a complete response, a partial response or progressive disease. About this clone itself: Its antigen is unidentified.

Germline CDR1 is MGHRA and CDR2 is YSYEKL. With 1 base removed from V and 1 base from J, the gap between germline ends came to 11 bases. CDR3 length: 15 residues. J is TRBJ2-7 and V is TRBV4-1, with D maybe TRBD1 (6 bases). The origin of this receptor is a human donor with classical Hodgkin lymphoma. The source material was peripheral blood mononuclear cells (PBMCs), sampled at baseline. The CDR3 here is CASSQGRGWSYEQYF. The DNA of the CDR3 is TGCGCCAGCAGCCAAGGCAGGGGTTGGTCCTACGAGCAGTACTTC.